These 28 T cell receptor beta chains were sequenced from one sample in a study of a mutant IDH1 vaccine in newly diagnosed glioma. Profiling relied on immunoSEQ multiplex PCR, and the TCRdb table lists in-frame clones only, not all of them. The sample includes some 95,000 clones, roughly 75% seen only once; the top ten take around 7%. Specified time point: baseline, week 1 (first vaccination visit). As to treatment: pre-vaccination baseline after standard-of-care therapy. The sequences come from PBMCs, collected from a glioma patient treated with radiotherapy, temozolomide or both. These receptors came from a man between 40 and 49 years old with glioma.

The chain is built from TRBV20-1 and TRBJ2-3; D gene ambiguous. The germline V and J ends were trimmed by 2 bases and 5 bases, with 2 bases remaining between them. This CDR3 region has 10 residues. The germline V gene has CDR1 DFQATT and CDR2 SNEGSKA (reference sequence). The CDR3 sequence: CSARRDTQYF. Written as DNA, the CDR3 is TGCAGTGCTAGACGAGATACGCAGTATTTT.

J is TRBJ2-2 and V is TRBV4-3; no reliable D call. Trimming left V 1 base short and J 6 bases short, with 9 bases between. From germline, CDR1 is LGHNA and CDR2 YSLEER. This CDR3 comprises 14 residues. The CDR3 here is CASSQARVPGELFF. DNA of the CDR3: TGCGCCAGCAGCCAAGCGCGTGTTCCCGGGGAGCTGTTTTTT.

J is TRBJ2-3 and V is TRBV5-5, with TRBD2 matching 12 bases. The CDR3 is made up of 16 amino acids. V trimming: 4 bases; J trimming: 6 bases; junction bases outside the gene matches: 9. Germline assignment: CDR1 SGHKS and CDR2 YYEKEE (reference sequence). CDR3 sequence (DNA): TGTGCCAGCAGCGTAGTCCTAGCGGGGGGGATGGATACGCAGTATTTT. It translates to CASSVVLAGGMDTQYF. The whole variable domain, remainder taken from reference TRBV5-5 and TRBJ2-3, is DAGVTQSPTHLIKTRGQQVTLRCSPISGHKSVSWYQQVLGQGPQFIFQYYEKEERGRGNFPDRFSARQFPNYSSELNVNALLLGDSALYLCASSVVLAGGMDTQYFGPGTRLTVL.

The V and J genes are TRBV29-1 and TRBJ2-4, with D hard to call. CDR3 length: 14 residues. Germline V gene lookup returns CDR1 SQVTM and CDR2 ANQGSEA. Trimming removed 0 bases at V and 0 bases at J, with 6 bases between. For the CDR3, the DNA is TGCAGCGTTGAAGATGGCCTAGCCAAAAACATTCAGTACTTC. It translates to CSVEDGLAKNIQYF.

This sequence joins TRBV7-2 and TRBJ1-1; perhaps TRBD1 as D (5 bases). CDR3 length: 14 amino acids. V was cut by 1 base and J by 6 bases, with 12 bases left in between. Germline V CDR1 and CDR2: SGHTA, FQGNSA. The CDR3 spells CASSLVRGRSEAFF. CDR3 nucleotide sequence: TGTGCCAGCAGCTTAGTGAGGGGAAGATCTGAAGCTTTCTTT.

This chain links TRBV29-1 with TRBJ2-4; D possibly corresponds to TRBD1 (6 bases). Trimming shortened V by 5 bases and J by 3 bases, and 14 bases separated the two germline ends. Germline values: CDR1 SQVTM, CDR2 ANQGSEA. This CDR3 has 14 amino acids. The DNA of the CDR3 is TGCAGCGTTACAGGGAGATTGGACAAAAACATTCAGTACTTC. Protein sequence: CSVTGRLDKNIQYF. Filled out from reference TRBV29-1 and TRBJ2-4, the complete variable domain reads SAVISQKPSRDICQRGTSLTIQCQVDSQVTMMFWYRQQPGQSLTLIATANQGSEATYESGFVIDKFPISRPNLTFSTLTVSNMSPEDSSIYLCSVTGRLDKNIQYFGAGTRLSVL.

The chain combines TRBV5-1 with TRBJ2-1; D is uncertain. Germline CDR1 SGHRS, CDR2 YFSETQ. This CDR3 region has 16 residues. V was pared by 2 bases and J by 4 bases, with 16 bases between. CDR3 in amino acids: CASSFTTNILYNEQFF. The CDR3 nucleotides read TGCGCCAGCAGCTTCACTACCAATATCCTATACAATGAGCAGTTCTTC.

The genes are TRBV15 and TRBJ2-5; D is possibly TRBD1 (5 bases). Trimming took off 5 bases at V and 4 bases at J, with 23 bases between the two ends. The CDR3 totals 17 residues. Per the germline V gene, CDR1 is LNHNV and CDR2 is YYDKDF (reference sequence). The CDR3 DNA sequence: TGTGCCACCAGCGGTCGCGGAGTCCTGCAGGGTAGAGAGACCCAGTACTTC. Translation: CATSGRGVLQGRETQYF.

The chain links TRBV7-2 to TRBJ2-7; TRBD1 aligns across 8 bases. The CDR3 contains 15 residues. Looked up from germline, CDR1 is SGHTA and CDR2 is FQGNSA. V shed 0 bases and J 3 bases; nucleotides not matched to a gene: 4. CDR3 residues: CASSLAQGAGYEQYF. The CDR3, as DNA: TGTGCCAGCAGCTTAGCGCAGGGGGCGGGCTACGAGCAGTACTTC. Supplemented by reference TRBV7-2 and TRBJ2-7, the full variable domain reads GAGVSQSPSNKVTEKGKDVELRCDPISGHTALYWYRQSLGQGLEFLIYFQGNSAPDKSGLPSDRFSAERTGGSVSTLTIQRTQQEDSAVYLCASSLAQGAGYEQYFGPGTRLTVT.

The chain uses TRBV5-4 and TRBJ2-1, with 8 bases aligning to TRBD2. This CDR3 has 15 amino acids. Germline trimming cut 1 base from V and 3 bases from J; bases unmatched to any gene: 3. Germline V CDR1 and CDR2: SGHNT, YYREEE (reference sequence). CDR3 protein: CASSLLGGGYNEQFF. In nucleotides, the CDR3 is TGTGCCAGCAGCTTGCTCGGGGGGGGCTACAATGAGCAGTTCTTC.

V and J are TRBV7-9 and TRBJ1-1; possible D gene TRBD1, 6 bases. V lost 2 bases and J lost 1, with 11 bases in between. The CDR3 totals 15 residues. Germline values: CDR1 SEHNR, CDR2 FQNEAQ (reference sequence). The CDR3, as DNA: TGTGCCAGCAGCTTATCGGACAGCCCGAACACTGAAGCTTTCTTT. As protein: CASSLSDSPNTEAFF.

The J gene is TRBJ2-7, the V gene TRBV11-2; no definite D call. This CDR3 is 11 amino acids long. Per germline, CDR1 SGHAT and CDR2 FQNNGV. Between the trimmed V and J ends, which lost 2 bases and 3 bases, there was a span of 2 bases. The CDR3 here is CASSLNYEQYF. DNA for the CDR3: TGTGCCAGCAGCTTAAACTACGAGCAGTACTTC.

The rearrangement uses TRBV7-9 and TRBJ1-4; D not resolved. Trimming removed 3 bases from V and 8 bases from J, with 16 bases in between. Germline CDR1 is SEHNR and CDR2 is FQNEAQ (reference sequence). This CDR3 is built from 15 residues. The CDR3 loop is CASSLGDGFGEKLFF. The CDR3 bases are TGTGCCAGCAGCTTGGGAGACGGTTTTGGGGAAAAACTGTTTTTT.

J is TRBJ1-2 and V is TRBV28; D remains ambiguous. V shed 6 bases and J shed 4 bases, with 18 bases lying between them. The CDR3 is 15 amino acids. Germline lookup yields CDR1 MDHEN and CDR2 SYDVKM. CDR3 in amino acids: CASSSSPGASYGYTF. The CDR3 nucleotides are TGTGCCAGCAGCTCATCTCCGGGCGCGAGCTATGGCTACACCTTC.

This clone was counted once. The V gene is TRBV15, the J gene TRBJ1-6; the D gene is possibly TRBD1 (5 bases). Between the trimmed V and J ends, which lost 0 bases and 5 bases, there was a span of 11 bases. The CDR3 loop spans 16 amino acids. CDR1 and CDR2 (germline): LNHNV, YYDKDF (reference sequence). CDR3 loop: CATSRDVRGDNSPLHF. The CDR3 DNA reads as TGTGCCACCAGCAGAGATGTGAGGGGCGATAATTCACCCCTCCACTTT.

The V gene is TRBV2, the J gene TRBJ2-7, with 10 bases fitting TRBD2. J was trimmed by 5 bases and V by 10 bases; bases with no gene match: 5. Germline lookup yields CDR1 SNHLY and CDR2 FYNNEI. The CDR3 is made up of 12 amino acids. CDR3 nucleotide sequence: TGTGCCAAACAGCGGGGGGGGAACGAGCAGTACTTC. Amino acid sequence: CAKQRGGNEQYF.

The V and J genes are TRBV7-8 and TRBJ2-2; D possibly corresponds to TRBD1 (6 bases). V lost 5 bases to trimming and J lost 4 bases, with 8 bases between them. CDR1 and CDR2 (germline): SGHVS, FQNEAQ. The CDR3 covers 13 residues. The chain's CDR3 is CASSRGGTGELFF. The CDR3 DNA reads TGTGCCAGCAGCAGAGGGGGCACCGGGGAGCTGTTTTTT.

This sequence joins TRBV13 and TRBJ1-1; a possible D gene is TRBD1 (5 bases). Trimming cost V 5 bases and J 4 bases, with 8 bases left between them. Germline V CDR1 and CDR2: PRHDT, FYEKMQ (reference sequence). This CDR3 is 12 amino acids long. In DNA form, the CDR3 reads TGTGCCAGCAGCGAGGGGTTCACTGAAGCTTTCTTT. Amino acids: CASSEGFTEAFF.

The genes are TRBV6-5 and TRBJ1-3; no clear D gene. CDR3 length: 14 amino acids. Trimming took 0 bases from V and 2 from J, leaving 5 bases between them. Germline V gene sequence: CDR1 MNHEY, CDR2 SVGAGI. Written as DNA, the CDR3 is TGTGCCAGCAGTTACTCGGTAGCTGGAAACACCATATATTTT. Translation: CASSYSVAGNTIYF.

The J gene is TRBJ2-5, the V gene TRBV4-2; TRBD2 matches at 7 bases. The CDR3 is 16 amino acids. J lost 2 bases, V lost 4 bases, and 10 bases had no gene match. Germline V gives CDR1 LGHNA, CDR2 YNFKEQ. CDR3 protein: CASSPRPLASQETQYF. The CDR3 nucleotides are TGTGCCAGCAGCCCCAGGCCACTAGCGAGTCAAGAGACCCAGTACTTC.

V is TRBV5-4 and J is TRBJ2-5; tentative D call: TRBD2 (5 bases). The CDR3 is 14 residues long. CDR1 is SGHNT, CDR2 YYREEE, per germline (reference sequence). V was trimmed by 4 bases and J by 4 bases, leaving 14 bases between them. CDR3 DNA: TGTGCCAGCAGCCCTCTAAGGGAGAGAGAGACCCAGTACTTC. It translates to CASSPLRERETQYF.

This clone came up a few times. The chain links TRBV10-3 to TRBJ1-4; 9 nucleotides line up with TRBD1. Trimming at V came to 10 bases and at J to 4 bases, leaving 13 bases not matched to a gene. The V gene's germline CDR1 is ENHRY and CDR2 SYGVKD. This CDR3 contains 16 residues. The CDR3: CASNPTGGPRNEKLFF. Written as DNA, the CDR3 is TGTGCCAGCAACCCGACAGGGGGACCGCGTAATGAAAAACTGTTTTTT.

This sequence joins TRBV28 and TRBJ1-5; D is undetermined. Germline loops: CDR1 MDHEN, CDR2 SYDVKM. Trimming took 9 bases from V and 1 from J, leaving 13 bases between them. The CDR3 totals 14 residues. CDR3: CASLVGLSNQPQHF. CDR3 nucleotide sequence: TGTGCCAGTTTGGTAGGACTGAGCAATCAGCCCCAGCATTTT.

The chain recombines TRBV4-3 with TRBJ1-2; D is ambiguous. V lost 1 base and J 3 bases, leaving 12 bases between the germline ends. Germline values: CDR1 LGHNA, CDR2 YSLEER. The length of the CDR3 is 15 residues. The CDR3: CASSQVQAADYGYTF. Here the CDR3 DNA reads TGCGCCAGCAGCCAAGTGCAGGCCGCGGACTATGGCTACACCTTC.

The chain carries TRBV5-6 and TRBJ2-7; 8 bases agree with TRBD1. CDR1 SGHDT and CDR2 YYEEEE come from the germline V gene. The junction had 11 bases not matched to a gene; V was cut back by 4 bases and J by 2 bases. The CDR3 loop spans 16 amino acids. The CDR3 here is CASSNPPGGTPYEQYF. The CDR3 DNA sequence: TGTGCCAGCAGCAACCCACCAGGGGGCACACCCTACGAGCAGTACTTC.

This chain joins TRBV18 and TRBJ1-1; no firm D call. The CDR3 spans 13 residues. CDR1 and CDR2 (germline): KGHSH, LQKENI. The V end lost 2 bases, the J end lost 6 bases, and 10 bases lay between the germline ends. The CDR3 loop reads CASSPTGESEAFF. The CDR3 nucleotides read TGTGCCAGCTCACCAACGGGTGAGTCTGAAGCTTTCTTT.

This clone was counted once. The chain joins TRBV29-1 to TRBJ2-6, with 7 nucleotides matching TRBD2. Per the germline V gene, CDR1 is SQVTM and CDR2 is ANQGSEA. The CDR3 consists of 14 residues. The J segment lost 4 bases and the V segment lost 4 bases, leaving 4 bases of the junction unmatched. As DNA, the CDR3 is TGCAGCGTTGCGCGGGGGACCGGGGCCAACGTCCTGACTTTC. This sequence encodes CSVARGTGANVLTF.

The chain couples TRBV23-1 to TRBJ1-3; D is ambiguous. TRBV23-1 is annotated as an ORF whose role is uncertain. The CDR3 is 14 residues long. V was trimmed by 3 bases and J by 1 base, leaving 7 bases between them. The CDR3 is CASSQRGSGNTIYF. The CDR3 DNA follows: TGCGCCAGCAGTCAGCGGGGTTCTGGAAACACCATATATTTT.